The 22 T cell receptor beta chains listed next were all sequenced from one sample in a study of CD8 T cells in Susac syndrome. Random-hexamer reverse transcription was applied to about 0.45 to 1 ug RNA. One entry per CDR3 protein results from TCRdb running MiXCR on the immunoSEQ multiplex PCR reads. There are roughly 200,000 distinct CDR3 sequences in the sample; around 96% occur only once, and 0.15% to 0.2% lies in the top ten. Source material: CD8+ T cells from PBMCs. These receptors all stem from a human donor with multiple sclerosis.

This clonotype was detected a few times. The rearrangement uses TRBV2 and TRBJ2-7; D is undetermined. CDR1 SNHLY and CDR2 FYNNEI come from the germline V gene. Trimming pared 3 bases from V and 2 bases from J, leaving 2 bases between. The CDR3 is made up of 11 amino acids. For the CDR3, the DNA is TGTGCCAGCAGTGAGACCTACGAGCAGTACTTC. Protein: CASSETYEQYF.

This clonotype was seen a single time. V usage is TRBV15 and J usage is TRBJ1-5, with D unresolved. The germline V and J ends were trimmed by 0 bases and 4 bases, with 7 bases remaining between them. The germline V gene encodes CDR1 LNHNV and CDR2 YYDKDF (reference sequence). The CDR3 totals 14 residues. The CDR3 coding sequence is TGTGCCACCAGCAGAGACGGAGAGAATCAGCCCCAGCATTTT. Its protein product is CATSRDGENQPQHF.

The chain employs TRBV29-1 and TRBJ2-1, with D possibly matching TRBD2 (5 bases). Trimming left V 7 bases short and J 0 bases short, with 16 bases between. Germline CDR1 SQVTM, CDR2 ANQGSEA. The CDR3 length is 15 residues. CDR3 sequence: CSASIPGNSYNEQFF. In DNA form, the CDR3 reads TGCAGCGCCTCTATTCCCGGGAACTCCTACAATGAGCAGTTCTTC.

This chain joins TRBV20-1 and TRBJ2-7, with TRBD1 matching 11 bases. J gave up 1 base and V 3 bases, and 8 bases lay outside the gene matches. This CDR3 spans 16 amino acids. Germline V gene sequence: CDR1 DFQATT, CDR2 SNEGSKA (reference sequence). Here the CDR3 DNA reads TGCAGTGCTAGGCTAACCGGGACAGGGGGGTCCTACGAGCAGTACTTC. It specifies CSARLTGTGGSYEQYF.

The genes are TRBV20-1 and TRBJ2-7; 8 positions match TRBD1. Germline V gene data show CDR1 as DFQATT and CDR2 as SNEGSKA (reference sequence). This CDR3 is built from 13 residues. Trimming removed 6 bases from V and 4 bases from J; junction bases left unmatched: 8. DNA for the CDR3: TGCAGTGCGGAAGTAAGACAGGGGTACGAGCAGTACTTC. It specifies CSAEVRQGYEQYF.

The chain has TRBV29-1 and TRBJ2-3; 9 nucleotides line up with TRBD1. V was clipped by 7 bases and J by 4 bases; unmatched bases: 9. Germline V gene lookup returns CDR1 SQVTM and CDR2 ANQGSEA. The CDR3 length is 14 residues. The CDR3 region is CSAPSQGASDTQYF. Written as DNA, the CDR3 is TGCAGCGCCCCATCACAGGGGGCCTCAGATACGCAGTATTTT.

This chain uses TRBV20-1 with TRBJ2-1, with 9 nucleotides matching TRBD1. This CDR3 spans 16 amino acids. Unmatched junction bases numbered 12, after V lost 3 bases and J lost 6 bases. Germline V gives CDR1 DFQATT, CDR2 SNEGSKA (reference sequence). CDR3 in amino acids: CSARGLGTGWGNEQFF. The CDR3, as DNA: TGCAGTGCTAGGGGGTTAGGGACAGGGTGGGGCAATGAGCAGTTCTTC.

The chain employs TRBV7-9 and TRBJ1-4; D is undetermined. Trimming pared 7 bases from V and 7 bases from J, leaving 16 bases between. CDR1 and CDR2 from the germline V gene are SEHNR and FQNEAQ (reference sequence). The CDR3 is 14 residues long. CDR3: CASNSGSRSEKLFF. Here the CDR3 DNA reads TGTGCCAGCAACTCCGGGAGTCGGAGTGAAAAACTGTTTTTT.

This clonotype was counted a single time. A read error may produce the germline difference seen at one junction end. CDR3 DNA: TGTGCCAGCAGCTCAAACCGGGACGGGAACGCTGAAGCTTTCTTT. It codes for CASSSNRDGNAEAFF. The rearrangement links TRBV7-9 to TRBJ1-1, with D possibly matching TRBD1 (5 bases). In germline, CDR1 is SEHNR, CDR2 FQNEAQ (reference sequence). The CDR3 has 15 residues.

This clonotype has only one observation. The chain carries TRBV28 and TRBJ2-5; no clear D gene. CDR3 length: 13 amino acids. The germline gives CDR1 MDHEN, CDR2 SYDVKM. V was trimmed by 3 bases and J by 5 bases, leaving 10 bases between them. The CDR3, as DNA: TGTGCCAGCAGTTTCTTTATGCGGGAGACCCAGTACTTC. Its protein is CASSFFMRETQYF. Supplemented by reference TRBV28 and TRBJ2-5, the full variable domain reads DVKVTQSSRYLVKRTGEKVFLECVQDMDHENMFWYRQDPGLGLRLIYFSYDVKMKEKGDIPEGYSVSREKKERFSLILESASTNQTSMYLCASSFFMRETQYFGPGTRLLVL.

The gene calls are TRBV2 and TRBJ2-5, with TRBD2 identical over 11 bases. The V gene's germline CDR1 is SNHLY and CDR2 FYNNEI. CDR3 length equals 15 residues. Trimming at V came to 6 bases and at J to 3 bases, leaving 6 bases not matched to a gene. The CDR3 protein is CASRKTSGIEETQYF. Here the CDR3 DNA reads TGTGCCAGCAGGAAGACTAGCGGGATCGAAGAGACCCAGTACTTC.

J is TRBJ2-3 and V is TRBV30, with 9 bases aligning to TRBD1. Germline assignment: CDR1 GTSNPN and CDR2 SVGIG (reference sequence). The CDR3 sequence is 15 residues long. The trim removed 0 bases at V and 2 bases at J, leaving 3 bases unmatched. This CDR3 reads CAWSVGTGHTDTQYF. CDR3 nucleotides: TGTGCCTGGAGTGTAGGGACAGGGCACACAGATACGCAGTATTTT.

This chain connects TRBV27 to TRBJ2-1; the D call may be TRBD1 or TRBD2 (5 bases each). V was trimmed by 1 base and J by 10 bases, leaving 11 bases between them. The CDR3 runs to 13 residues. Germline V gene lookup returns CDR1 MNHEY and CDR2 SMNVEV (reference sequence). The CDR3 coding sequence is TGTGCCAGCAGTTTATTGGGGGTCCGCGAGCAGTTCTTC. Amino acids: CASSLLGVREQFF.

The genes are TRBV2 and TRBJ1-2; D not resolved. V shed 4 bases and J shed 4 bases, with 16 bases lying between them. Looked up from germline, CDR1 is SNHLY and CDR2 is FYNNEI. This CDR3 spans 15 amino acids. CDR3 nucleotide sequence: TGTGCCAGCAGTGGGGAAGGGAATTTAGGCTATGGCTACACCTTC. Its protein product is CASSGEGNLGYGYTF.

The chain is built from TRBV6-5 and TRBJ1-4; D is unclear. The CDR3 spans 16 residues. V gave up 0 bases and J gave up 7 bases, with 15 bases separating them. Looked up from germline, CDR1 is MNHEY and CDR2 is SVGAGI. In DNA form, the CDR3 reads TGTGCCAGCAGTTACTCTGACGAATCCATGGGTGAAAAACTGTTTTTT. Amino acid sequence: CASSYSDESMGEKLFF.

In DNA, the CDR3 is TGTGCCAGCAGCCATAGCACCGCCTATGGCTACACCTTC. It specifies CASSHSTAYGYTF. The chain uses TRBV3-1 and TRBJ1-2; D not resolved. The CDR3 contains 13 residues. Germline CDR1 reads LGHDT; CDR2 reads YNNKEL (reference sequence). Trimming pared 3 bases from V and 4 bases from J, leaving 9 bases between.

CDR3: CASSQDPRTYEQYF. The CDR3 DNA reads as TGCGCCAGCAGCCAAGATCCGAGGACCTACGAGCAGTACTTC. The gene calls are TRBV4-1 and TRBJ2-7; D remains unclear. Deletions cut 0 bases from V and 2 bases from J, with 8 bases between. CDR3 size: 14 residues. Germline V gives CDR1 MGHRA, CDR2 YSYEKL.

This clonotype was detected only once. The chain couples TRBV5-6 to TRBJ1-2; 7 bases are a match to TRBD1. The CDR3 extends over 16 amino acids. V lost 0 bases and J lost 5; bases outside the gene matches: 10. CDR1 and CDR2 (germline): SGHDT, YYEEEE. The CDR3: CASSLGDRVLWYGYTF. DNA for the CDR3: TGTGCCAGCAGCTTGGGAGACAGGGTTCTCTGGTATGGCTACACCTTC.

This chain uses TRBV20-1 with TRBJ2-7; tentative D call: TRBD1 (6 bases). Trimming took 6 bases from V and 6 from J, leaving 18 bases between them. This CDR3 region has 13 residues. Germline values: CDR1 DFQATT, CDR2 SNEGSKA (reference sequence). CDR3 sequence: CSASTGWGIEQYF. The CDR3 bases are TGCAGTGCAAGTACAGGGTGGGGAATCGAGCAGTACTTC.

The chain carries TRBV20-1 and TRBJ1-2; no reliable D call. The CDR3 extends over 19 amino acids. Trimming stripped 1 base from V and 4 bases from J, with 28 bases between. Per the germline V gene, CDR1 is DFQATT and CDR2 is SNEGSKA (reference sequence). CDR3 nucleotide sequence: TGCAGTGCTAGAGGTGACCGGGGTACCCGGACCTTCTCTGGCTATGGCTACACCTTC. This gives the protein CSARGDRGTRTFSGYGYTF.

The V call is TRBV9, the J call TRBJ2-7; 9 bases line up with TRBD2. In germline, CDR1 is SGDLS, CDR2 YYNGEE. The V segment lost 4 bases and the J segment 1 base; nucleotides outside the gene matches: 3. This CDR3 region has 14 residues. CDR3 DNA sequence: TGTGCCAGCAGCCGGCTAGCGGGGTCCTACGAGCAGTACTTC. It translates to CASSRLAGSYEQYF.

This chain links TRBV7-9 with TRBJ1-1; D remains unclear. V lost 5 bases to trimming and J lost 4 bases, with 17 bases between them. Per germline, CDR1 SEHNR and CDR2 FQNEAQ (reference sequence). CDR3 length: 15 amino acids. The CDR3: CASSRGGGRATEAFF. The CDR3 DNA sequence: TGTGCCAGCAGCCGCGGTGGAGGGAGAGCCACTGAAGCTTTCTTT.